One and the same sample provided the 3 T cell receptor beta chains below, sequenced in a study of Ad26.COV2.S vaccination and SARS-CoV-2 variants. Regarding treatment: around 19 received Ad26.COV2.S at low or high dose, single or two shots; 5 received placebo; per-sample allocation not given. Vaccine and placebo recipients were sampled on day 63 after the first injection. Clones were sequenced by immunoSEQ multiplex PCR, and TCRdb holds only the in-frame ones, with some missing. Among 300,000 to 350,000 clones listed, about 85% were seen once. Source: peripheral blood, taken in a trial of Ad26.COV2.S vaccine versus placebo. These receptors came from a person between 18 and 65 years old who received the Ad26.COV2.S COVID-19 vaccine or a placebo.

This chain connects TRBV7-8 to TRBJ1-1, with a weak D call TRBD1 (5 bases). V lost 7 bases and J 5 bases, leaving 20 bases between the germline ends. The CDR3 spans 15 residues. CDR1 and CDR2 from the germline V gene are SGHVS and FQNEAQ. CDR3 nucleotides: TGTGCCAGCAACAAAGTCCAGGGTCCGGGGACTGAAGCTTTCTTT. Encoded protein: CASNKVQGPGTEAFF. Filled out from reference TRBV7-8 and TRBJ1-1, the complete variable domain reads GAGVSQSPRYKVAKRGQDVALRCDPISGHVSLFWYQQALGQGPEFLTYFQNEAQLDKSGLPSDRFFAERPEGSVSTLKIQRTQQEDSAVYLCASNKVQGPGTEAFFGQGTRLTVV.

The gene calls are TRBV19 and TRBJ1-1; 12 bases are a match to TRBD1. Trimming took 9 bases from V and 3 from J; bases not matched to a gene: 11. Germline V gives CDR1 LNHDA, CDR2 SQIVND (reference sequence). The CDR3 length is 16 residues. The CDR3 DNA is TGTGCCAGCGGGACAGGGGGCGCTGGGTGGGACACTGAAGCTTTCTTT. Protein sequence: CASGTGGAGWDTEAFF.

The chain recombines TRBV5-1 with TRBJ2-1; no firm D call. The germline V gene has CDR1 SGHRS and CDR2 YFSETQ. The length of the CDR3 is 17 residues. V lost 0 bases, J lost 8 bases, and 21 bases lay in between. CDR3 amino acids: CASSLVRAGLRNHEQFF. DNA for the CDR3: TGCGCCAGCAGCTTGGTTAGGGCCGGGTTACGCAATCATGAGCAGTTCTTC.